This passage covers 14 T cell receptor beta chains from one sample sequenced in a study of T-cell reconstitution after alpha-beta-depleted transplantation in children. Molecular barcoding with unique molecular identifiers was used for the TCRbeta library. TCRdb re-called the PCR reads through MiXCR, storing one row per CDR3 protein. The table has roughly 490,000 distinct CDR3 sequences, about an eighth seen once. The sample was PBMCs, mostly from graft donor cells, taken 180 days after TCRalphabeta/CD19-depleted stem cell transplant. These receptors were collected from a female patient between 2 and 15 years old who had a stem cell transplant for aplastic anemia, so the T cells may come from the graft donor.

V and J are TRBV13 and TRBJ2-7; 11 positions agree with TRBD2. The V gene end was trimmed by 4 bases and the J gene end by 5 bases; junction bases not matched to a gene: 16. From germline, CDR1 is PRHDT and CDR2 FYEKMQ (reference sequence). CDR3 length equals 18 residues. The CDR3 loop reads CASSSGGLAVLGRDEQYF. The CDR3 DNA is TGTGCCAGCAGCTCGGGGGGACTAGCGGTTTTGGGACGAGACGAGCAGTACTTC.

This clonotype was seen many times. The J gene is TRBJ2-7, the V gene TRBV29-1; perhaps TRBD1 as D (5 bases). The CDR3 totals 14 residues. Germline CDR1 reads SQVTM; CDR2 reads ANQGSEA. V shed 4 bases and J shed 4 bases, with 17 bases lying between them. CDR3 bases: TGCAGCGTTGTGGCAGGGCCGGACCCTTACGAGCAGTACTTC. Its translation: CSVVAGPDPYEQYF.

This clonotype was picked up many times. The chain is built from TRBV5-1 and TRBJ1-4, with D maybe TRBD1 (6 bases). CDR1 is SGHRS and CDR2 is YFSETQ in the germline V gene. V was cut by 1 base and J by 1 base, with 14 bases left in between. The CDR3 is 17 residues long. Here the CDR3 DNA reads TGCGCCAGCAGCTTGACAGGGTTCGTTGGAACTAATGAAAAACTGTTTTTT. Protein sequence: CASSLTGFVGTNEKLFF. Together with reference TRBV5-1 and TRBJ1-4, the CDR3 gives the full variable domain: KAGVTQTPRYLIKTRGQQVTLSCSPISGHRSVSWYQQTPGQGLQFLFEYFSETQRNKGNFPGRFSGRQFSNSRSEMNVSTLELGDSALYLCASSLTGFVGTNEKLFFGSGTQLSVL.

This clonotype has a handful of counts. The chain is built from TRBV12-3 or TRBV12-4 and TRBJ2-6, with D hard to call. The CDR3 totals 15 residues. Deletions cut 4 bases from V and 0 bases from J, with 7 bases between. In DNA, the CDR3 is TGTGCCAGCAGTTCCCTTTTCTCTGGGGCCAACGTCCTGACTTTC. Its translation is CASSSLFSGANVLTF.

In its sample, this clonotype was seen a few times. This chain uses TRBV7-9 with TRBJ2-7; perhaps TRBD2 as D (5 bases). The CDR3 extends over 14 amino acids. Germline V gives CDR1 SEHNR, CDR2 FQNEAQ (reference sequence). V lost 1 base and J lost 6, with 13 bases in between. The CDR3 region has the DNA TGTGCCAGCAGCTTAGGTACCGGGGTTCCCGAGCAGTACTTC. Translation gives CASSLGTGVPEQYF. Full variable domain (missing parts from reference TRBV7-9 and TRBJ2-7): DTGVSQNPRHKITKRGQNVTFRCDPISEHNRLYWYRQTLGQGPEFLTYFQNEAQLEKSRLLSDRFSAERPKGSFSTLEIQRTEQGDSAMYLCASSLGTGVPEQYFGPGTRLTVT.

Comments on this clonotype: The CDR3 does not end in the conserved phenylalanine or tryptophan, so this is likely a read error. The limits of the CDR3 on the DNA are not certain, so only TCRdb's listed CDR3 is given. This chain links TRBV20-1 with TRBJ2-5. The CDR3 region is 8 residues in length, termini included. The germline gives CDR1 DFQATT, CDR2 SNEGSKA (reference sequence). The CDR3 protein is CSASGQFV.

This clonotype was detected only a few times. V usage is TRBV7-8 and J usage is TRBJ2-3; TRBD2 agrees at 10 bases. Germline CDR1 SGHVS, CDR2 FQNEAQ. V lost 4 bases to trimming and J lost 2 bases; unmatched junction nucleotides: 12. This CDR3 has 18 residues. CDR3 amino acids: CASSSSRWLAGVTDTQYF. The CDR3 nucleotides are TGTGCCAGCAGCTCTTCCAGGTGGCTAGCGGGAGTCACAGATACGCAGTATTTT.

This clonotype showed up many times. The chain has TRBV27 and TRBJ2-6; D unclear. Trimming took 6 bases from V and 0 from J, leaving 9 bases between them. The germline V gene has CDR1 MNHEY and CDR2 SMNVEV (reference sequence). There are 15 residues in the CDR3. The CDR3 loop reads CASSLALSGANVLTF. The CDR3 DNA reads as TGTGCCAGCAGCTTGGCGCTCTCTGGGGCCAACGTCCTGACTTTC.

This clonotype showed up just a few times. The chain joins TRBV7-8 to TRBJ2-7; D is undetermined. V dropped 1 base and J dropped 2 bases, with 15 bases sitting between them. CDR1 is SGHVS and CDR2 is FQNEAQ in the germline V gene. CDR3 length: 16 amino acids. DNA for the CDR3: TGTGCCAGCAGCTTAGAGTGGCAGGCGGCAACCTACGAGCAGTACTTC. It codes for CASSLEWQAATYEQYF.

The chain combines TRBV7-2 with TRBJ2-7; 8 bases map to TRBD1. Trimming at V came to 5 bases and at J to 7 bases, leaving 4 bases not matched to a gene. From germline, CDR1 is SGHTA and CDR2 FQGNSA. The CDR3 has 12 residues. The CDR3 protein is CASSATGVEQYF. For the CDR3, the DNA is TGTGCCAGCAGCGCGACAGGGGTGGAGCAGTACTTC.

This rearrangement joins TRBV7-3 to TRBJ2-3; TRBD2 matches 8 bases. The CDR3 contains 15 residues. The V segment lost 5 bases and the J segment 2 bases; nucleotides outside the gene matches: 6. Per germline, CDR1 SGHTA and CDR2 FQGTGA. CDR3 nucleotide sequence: TGTGCCAGCAGCCCTAGCGGGCGTTACACAGATACGCAGTATTTT. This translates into CASSPSGRYTDTQYF.

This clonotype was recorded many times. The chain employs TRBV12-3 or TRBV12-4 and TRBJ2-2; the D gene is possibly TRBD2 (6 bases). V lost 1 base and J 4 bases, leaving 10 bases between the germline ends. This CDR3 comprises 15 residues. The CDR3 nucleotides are TGTGCCAGCAGTTTAGTCCGCGGGACCACCGGGGAGCTGTTTTTT. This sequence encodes CASSLVRGTTGELFF.

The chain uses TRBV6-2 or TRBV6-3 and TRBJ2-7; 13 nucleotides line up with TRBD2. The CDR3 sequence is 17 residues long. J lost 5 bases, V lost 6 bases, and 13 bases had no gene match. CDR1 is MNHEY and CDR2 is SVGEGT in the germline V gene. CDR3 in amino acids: CASSYGLAGVRFDEQYV. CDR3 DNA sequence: TGTGCCAGCAGCTACGGACTAGCGGGAGTAAGATTCGACGAGCAGTACGTC.

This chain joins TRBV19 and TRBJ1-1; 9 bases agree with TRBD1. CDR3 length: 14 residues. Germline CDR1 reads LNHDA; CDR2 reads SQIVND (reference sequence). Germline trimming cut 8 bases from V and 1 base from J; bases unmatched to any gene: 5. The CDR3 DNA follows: TGTGCCAGTGGCCCGGACAGGGGGAACACTGAAGCTTTCTTT. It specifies CASGPDRGNTEAFF.